These 29 T cell receptor beta chains came from one sample sequenced in a study of Tregs in tolerant kidney transplant recipients. Recipients received nonmyeloablative bone marrow transplants from related graft donors, with transient mixed chimerism. Profiling relied on immunoSEQ multiplex PCR, and the TCRdb table lists in-frame clones only, not all of them. This table holds around 13,000 clones. The sample consisted of CD8+ T cells from blood (PBMCs), taken 6 months after the transplant. These receptors came from a human patient who received a combined kidney and bone marrow transplant. Some of the T cells might come from the graft donor.

CDR3 bases read: TGCGCCAGCAGCTGGGGACAGGGGGCCTACGAG. Its translation is CASSWGQGAYE. The complete CDR3 protein is CASSWGQGAYEQYF. The V call is TRBV10-2, the J call TRBJ2-7; 11 bases are shared with TRBD1. Read coverage stops 3 residues before the CDR3 terminus; the germline J gene supplies the remainder. The V gene's germline CDR1 is WSHSY and CDR2 SAAADI. There are 14 residues in the CDR3. The V gene end was trimmed by 6 bases and the J gene end by 2 bases; junction bases not matched to a gene: 3.

About this clone: The missing CDR3 end, 3 residues past where the read stops, is filled in from the germline J gene. J is TRBJ1-2 and V is TRBV7-9; TRBD1 might be the D (6 bases). The CDR3 has 12 amino acids. The V end was cut by 11 bases, the J end by 6 bases, with 16 bases between. The germline gives CDR1 SEHNR, CDR2 FQNEAQ (reference sequence). The sequenced part of the CDR3 DNA is TGTGCCCTTATACCAGGGGAGGATGGC. It specifies CALIPGEDG. Given in full, the CDR3 is CALIPGEDGYTF.

Concerning this clone itself: The read gets to within 3 residues of the CDR3 end, and the germline J gene fills in the rest. The rearrangement links TRBV13 to TRBJ2-3; maybe TRBD2 (6 bases). From germline, CDR1 is PRHDT and CDR2 FYEKMQ (reference sequence). V was pared by 1 base and J by 2 bases, with 13 bases between. The CDR3 runs 16 residues. The CDR3 bases that were read are TGTGCCAGCAGCTTAGAAGCGGGTGAGCTCACAGATACG. This gives the protein CASSLEAGELTDT. The entire CDR3 reads CASSLEAGELTDTQYF.

Details on this clone: The read halts 3 residues ahead of the CDR3 end, with the missing end drawn from the germline J gene. The J gene is TRBJ1-2, the V gene TRBV2; no clear D. Germline assignment: CDR1 SNHLY and CDR2 FYNNEI. The CDR3 sequence is 12 residues long. Trimming removed 5 bases at V and 7 bases at J, with 11 bases between. CDR3 bases read: TGTGCCAGCAGTCCCAACAAGGCTGGC. Translation gives CASSPNKAG. The full CDR3 protein is CASSPNKAGYTF.

With regard to this clone: The read ends 3 residues before the CDR3 terminus; that terminus is restored from the germline J gene. J is TRBJ1-4 and V is TRBV13, with 8 bases aligning to TRBD1. The CDR3 totals 17 residues. Germline assignment: CDR1 PRHDT and CDR2 FYEKMQ (reference sequence). The DNA read from the CDR3 is TGTGCCAGCAGTCATCGGACAGGGCCAGCCTATAATTCACCA. It is translated as CASSHRTGPAYNSP. Given in full, the CDR3 is CASSHRTGPAYNSPLFF.

The CDR3 loop reads CASSPDRAQETQYF. The CDR3 bases that were read are TGTGCCAGCTCACCAGACAGGGCGCAAGAGACC. V usage is TRBV18 and J usage is TRBJ2-5, with TRBD1 identical over 7 bases. The sequence runs out 3 residues before the end of the CDR3; the remainder is reconstructed from the germline J gene. CDR3 length equals 14 residues. V trimming: 2 bases; J trimming: 2 bases; junction bases outside the gene matches: 2. Germline V gene lookup returns CDR1 KGHSH and CDR2 LQKENI. Filled out from reference TRBV18 and TRBJ2-5, the complete variable domain reads NAGVMQNPRHLVRRRGQEARLRCSPMKGHSHVYWYRQLPEEGLKFMVYLQKENIIDESGMPKERFSAEFPKEGPSILRIQQVVRGDSAAYFCASSPDRAQETQYFGPGTRLLVL.

On this clone: The read is 3 residues too short to cover the CDR3 end, so that end is filled in from the germline J gene. The chain combines TRBV2 with TRBJ2-5; the match to TRBD2 covers 11 bases. V lost 7 bases, J lost 5 bases, and 6 bases stayed unmatched. CDR1 and CDR2 from the germline V gene are SNHLY and FYNNEI. The CDR3 covers 14 residues. The CDR3 DNA, read in part, is TGTGCCAGCATCCCTAGCGGGGGGTGGGAGACC. As protein: CASIPSGGWET. The whole CDR3 region reads CASIPSGGWETQYF.

Notes on this clone: Coverage ceases 3 residues before the CDR3 finishes, and the germline J gene fills in the end. The chain has TRBV11-3 and TRBJ2-2, with TRBD2 identical over 7 bases. Germline V gene lookup returns CDR1 SGHNT and CDR2 YENEEA. There are 15 residues in the CDR3. The junction had 7 bases not matched to a gene; V was cut back by 5 bases and J by 4 bases. The chain's CDR3 is CASSPAGGGTGELFF. CDR3 DNA (partial): TGTGCCAGCAGCCCAGCGGGCGGGGGCACCGGGGAG.

To note about this clone: The read falls 3 residues short of the CDR3 end, and the missing part is taken from the germline J gene. V usage is TRBV6-7 and J usage is TRBJ1-1; 12 bases fit TRBD1. Being an ORF, TRBV6-7 has a function that is uncertain. The CDR3 has 16 residues. The junction had 8 bases not matched to a gene; V was cut back by 6 bases and J by 3 bases. CDR3: CASSKGQGARDTEAFF. The sequenced CDR3 bases are TGTGCCAGCAGCAAGGGACAGGGGGCGCGGGACACTGAA.

As concerns this clone: The read ends 3 residues before the CDR3 terminus; that terminus is restored from the germline J gene. The rearrangement links TRBV5-1 to TRBJ2-7, with 9 bases fitting TRBD1. CDR3 length: 14 residues. V was clipped by 4 bases and J by 5 bases; unmatched bases: 7. Germline V gene data show CDR1 as SGHRS and CDR2 as YFSETQ. The covered CDR3 bases are TGCGCCAGCAGCCCCGGGACAGGGTCCCACGAG. Residues: CASSPGTGSHE. The complete CDR3 sequence is CASSPGTGSHEQYF. Complete variable domain (other parts from reference TRBV5-1 and TRBJ2-7): KAGVTQTPRYLIKTRGQQVTLSCSPISGHRSVSWYQQTPGQGLQFLFEYFSETQRNKGNFPGRFSGRQFSNSRSEMNVSTLELGDSALYLCASSPGTGSHEQYFGPGTRLTVT.

On this clone: The observed sequence ends 3 residues before the CDR3 terminus, with the missing tail filled in from the germline J gene. The V gene is TRBV5-1, the J gene TRBJ2-3; TRBD1 is a possible D gene (5 bases). Germline CDR1 SGHRS, CDR2 YFSETQ. V was trimmed by 0 bases and J by 2 bases, leaving 13 bases between them. CDR3 size: 16 residues. CDR3 in amino acids: CASSLGAAGPTDTQYF. The part of the CDR3 DNA that was read is TGCGCCAGCAGCTTGGGCGCGGCAGGGCCCACAGATACG.

Comment on this clone: The CDR3 end is not reached by the read, which stops 3 residues before it; the germline J gene fills it in. V gene TRBV11-2 combines with J gene TRBJ2-7, with TRBD1 matching 9 bases. The CDR3 length is 14 residues. Germline-derived CDR1 and CDR2 are SGHAT and FQNNGV. V dropped 5 bases and J dropped 2; count of bases not matched to a gene: 4. This CDR3 reads CASSPGQGPYEQYF. CDR3 DNA (partial): TGTGCCAGCAGCCCGGGACAGGGACCCTACGAG. Combining the CDR3 with reference TRBV11-2 and TRBJ2-7 gives the whole variable domain EAGVAQSPRYKIIEKRQSVAFWCNPISGHATLYWYQQILGQGPKLLIQFQNNGVVDDSQLPKDRFSAERLKGVDSTLKIQPAKLEDSAVYLCASSPGQGPYEQYFGPGTRLTVT.

Regarding this clone: The read comes to an end 3 residues before the CDR3 does, leaving the germline J gene to fill in the end. This chain connects TRBV29-1 to TRBJ2-5; 8 bases align to TRBD2. Germline trimming cut 6 bases from V and 0 bases from J; bases unmatched to any gene: 6. CDR3 size: 14 residues. Per germline, CDR1 SQVTM and CDR2 ANQGSEA. Incomplete CDR3 DNA: TGCAGCGTCGCGGGGGGCAGGGACCAAGAGACC. It yields the protein CSVAGGRDQET. The full-length CDR3 reads as CSVAGGRDQETQYF.

A word on this clone: The missing CDR3 end, 3 residues past where the read stops, is filled in from the germline J gene. The chain employs TRBV7-8 and TRBJ2-7; D is ambiguous. This CDR3 is 13 amino acids long. Per germline, CDR1 SGHVS and CDR2 FQNEAQ. The V and J ends lost 1 base and 1 base respectively, with 5 bases between them. The CDR3 spells CASSLVRSYEQYF. The sequenced CDR3 bases are TGTGCCAGCAGCTTAGTTCGGTCCTACGAG.

Notes on this clone: The read finishes 3 residues shy of the CDR3 end, and the germline J gene is used to complete it. V usage is TRBV5-4 and J usage is TRBJ1-2; TRBD1 agrees at 8 bases. Unmatched junction bases numbered 1, after V lost 0 bases and J lost 0 bases. This CDR3 has 15 residues. Germline V gene data show CDR1 as SGHNT and CDR2 as YYREEE (reference sequence). The CDR3: CASSLVQGANYGYTF. The sequenced part of the CDR3 DNA is TGTGCCAGCAGCTTGGTACAGGGGGCTAACTATGGC.

With regard to this clone: With the read ending 3 residues before the CDR3 end, the germline J gene is used to fill in that end. The chain is built from TRBV7-9 and TRBJ1-1; D might be TRBD1 (5 bases). CDR1 SEHNR and CDR2 FQNEAQ come from the germline V gene (reference sequence). V was shortened by 4 bases and J by 4 bases, with 10 bases between the two germline ends. The CDR3 consists of 13 residues. CDR3 DNA (partial): TGTGCCAGCAGCTCCCAGGGAGTCACTGAA. It specifies CASSSQGVTE. The whole CDR3 sequence is CASSSQGVTEAFF.

As to this clone: The observed sequence ends 3 residues before the CDR3 terminus, with the missing tail filled in from the germline J gene. The V gene is TRBV29-1, the J gene TRBJ2-1; 9 bases align to TRBD2. Per germline, CDR1 SQVTM and CDR2 ANQGSEA. CDR3 length: 14 amino acids. The junction had 7 bases not matched to a gene; V was cut back by 4 bases and J by 6 bases. The CDR3 region is CSVGYGGGANEQFF. The sequenced part of the CDR3 DNA is TGCAGCGTTGGATATGGCGGGGGGGCCAATGAG.

About this clone itself: With the read ending 3 residues before the CDR3 end, the germline J gene is used to fill in that end. The chain uses TRBV4-1 and TRBJ2-3; 9 nucleotides line up with TRBD1. CDR1 MGHRA and CDR2 YSYEKL come from the germline V gene. The trim removed 4 bases at V and 4 bases at J, leaving 3 bases unmatched. This CDR3 region has 14 residues. CDR3 residues: CASSRTGGADTQYF. CDR3 bases read: TGCGCCAGCAGCCGTACAGGGGGCGCAGATACG.

Turning to this clone: The CDR3 end lies 3 residues beyond the end of the read and is filled in from the germline J gene. The chain combines TRBV6-1 with TRBJ1-5, with D perhaps matching TRBD1 (5 bases). Trimming cost V 2 bases and J 4 bases, with 18 bases left between them. The germline gives CDR1 MNHNS, CDR2 SASEGT. The CDR3 length is 17 residues. Incomplete CDR3 DNA: TGTGCCAGCAGTGAAACGGTTTTAGGGCAGGGAAATCAGCCC. This translates into CASSETVLGQGNQP. The whole CDR3 sequence is CASSETVLGQGNQPQHF.

Regarding this clone: The read finishes 3 residues shy of the CDR3 end, and the germline J gene is used to complete it. This chain joins TRBV7-7 and TRBJ2-3; tentative D call: TRBD2 (6 bases). Germline V CDR1 and CDR2: SSHAT, FNYEAQ (reference sequence). The CDR3 is 18 residues long. This CDR3 is CASSLGPTSKGLQETQYF. CDR3 DNA, as far as it was read: TGTGCCAGCAGCTTGGGCCCAACATCGAAGGGACTCCAAGAGACG.

Regarding this clone: Read coverage stops 3 residues before the CDR3 terminus; the germline J gene supplies the remainder. The V gene is TRBV10-3, the J gene TRBJ1-3; D possibly corresponds to TRBD1 (5 bases). V lost 4 bases to trimming and J lost 8 bases, with 9 bases between them. Germline CDR1 ENHRY, CDR2 SYGVKD. The CDR3 sequence is 12 residues long. The CDR3 DNA, read in part, is TGTGCCATCAGTGGAGGGGAGGACACC. The encoded protein is CAISGGEDT. The entire CDR3 protein reads CAISGGEDTIYF.

A remark on this clone: The CDR3 extends 3 residues past the end of the read, so its final part is completed from the germline J gene. This chain links TRBV13 with TRBJ1-2; the match to TRBD1 covers 8 bases. Germline CDR1 PRHDT, CDR2 FYEKMQ (reference sequence). The CDR3 totals 13 residues. The J segment lost 7 bases and the V segment lost 7 bases, leaving 8 bases of the junction unmatched. The part of the CDR3 DNA that was read is TGTGCCAGCAACCCGGGGACAGGTGGTGGC. The encoded protein is CASNPGTGGG. The full-length CDR3 reads as CASNPGTGGGYTF.

Turning to this clone: Coverage ceases 3 residues before the CDR3 finishes, and the germline J gene fills in the end. V gene TRBV6-1 combines with J gene TRBJ2-6, with 7 bases lining up with TRBD1. From germline, CDR1 is MNHNS and CDR2 SASEGT. This CDR3 has 15 residues. Germline trimming cut 2 bases from V and 2 bases from J; bases unmatched to any gene: 0. The covered CDR3 bases are TGTGCCAGCAGTGAACAGGGGGCTGGGGCCAACGTC. This translates into CASSEQGAGANV. The complete CDR3 reads CASSEQGAGANVLTF.

CDR3 DNA (partial): TGTGCCAGCAGCCCTGACAGTTTCCCTGGC. It translates to CASSPDSFPG. The complete CDR3 sequence is CASSPDSFPGYTF. V gene TRBV5-6 combines with J gene TRBJ1-2, with D possibly being TRBD1 (5 bases). Read data end 3 residues before the CDR3 end; the end is taken from the germline J gene. V was cut by 4 bases and J by 7 bases, with 14 bases left in between. The length of the CDR3 is 13 residues. Germline V gives CDR1 SGHDT, CDR2 YYEEEE.

Concerning this clone itself: The CDR3 is cut off 3 residues early in the read; its end comes from the germline J gene. V usage is TRBV5-6 and J usage is TRBJ2-7, with D perhaps matching TRBD1 (5 bases). Germline loops: CDR1 SGHDT, CDR2 YYEEEE. The V end lost 3 bases, the J end lost 3 bases, and 13 bases lay between the germline ends. This CDR3 region has 14 residues. The part of the CDR3 DNA that was read is TGTGCCAGCAGCTCGACAGTTACGATCTACGAG. Encoded protein: CASSSTVTIYE. The entire CDR3 protein reads CASSSTVTIYEQYF.

Of note for this clone: The read stops 3 residues short of the end of the CDR3; the missing end is completed from the germline J gene. V usage is TRBV6-2 or TRBV6-3 and J usage is TRBJ2-5, with D tentatively TRBD1 (6 bases). CDR1 is MNHEY and CDR2 is SVGEGT in the germline V gene. Trimming cost V 8 bases and J 5 bases, with 12 bases left between them. CDR3 size: 12 residues. CDR3 amino acids: CASLGQGETQYF. The CDR3 DNA, read in part, is TGTGCCAGCCTTGGGCAGGGGGAGACC.

Concerning this clone itself: The missing CDR3 end, 3 residues past where the read stops, is filled in from the germline J gene. The rearrangement uses TRBV2 and TRBJ2-7; 8 bases align to TRBD1. The trim removed 8 bases at V and 2 bases at J, leaving 5 bases unmatched. Germline V gene sequence: CDR1 SNHLY, CDR2 FYNNEI. The CDR3 runs to 13 residues. Here the CDR3 reads CASQGAPTYEQYF. The DNA read from the CDR3 is TGTGCCAGCCAGGGGGCCCCAACCTACGAG.

In regard to this clone: The CDR3 end lies 3 residues beyond the end of the read and is filled in from the germline J gene. V gene TRBV19 combines with J gene TRBJ1-5, with a tentative D call TRBD1 (5 bases). The V end lost 3 bases, the J end lost 4 bases, and 13 bases lay between the germline ends. The CDR3 loop spans 15 amino acids. Germline V gives CDR1 LNHDA, CDR2 SQIVND (reference sequence). CDR3 sequence: CASSIFGHLNQPQHF. The sequenced CDR3 bases are TGTGCCAGTAGTATCTTCGGACATTTGAATCAGCCC. The full variable domain, completed using reference TRBV19 and TRBJ1-5, is DGGITQSPKYLFRKEGQNVTLSCEQNLNHDAMYWYRQDPGQGLRLIYYSQIVNDFQKGDIAEGYSVSREKKESFPLTVTSAQKNPTAFYLCASSIFGHLNQPQHFGDGTRLSIL.

As concerns this clone: The sequence runs out 3 residues before the end of the CDR3; the remainder is reconstructed from the germline J gene. The chain has TRBV7-6 and TRBJ2-2; D unresolved. The CDR3 covers 14 residues. With 1 base removed from V and 4 bases from J, the gap between germline ends came to 7 bases. Germline loops: CDR1 SGHVS, CDR2 FNYEAQ. The DNA read from the CDR3 is TGTGCCAGCAGCTTAGGAGGTTCCACCGGGGAG. Residues: CASSLGGSTGE. The full CDR3 protein is CASSLGGSTGELFF.